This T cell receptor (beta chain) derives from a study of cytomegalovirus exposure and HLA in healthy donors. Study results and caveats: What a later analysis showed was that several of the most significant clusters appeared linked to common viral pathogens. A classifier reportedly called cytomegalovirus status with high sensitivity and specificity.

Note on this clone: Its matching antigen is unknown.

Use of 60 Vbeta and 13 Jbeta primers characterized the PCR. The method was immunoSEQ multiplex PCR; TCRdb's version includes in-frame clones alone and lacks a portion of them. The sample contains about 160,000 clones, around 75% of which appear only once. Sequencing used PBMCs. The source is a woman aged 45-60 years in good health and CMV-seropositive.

Here the CDR3 reads CASSFAGLPTDTQYF. CDR3 DNA sequence: TGTGCCAGCAGTTTTGCGGGACTTCCCACAGATACGCAGTATTTT. The rearrangement joins TRBV28 to TRBJ2-3, with D possibly matching TRBD2 (6 bases). V was trimmed by 3 bases and J by 2 bases, leaving 12 bases between them. Per germline, CDR1 MDHEN and CDR2 SYDVKM. The CDR3 spans 15 residues.